The 18 T cell receptor beta chains below were found in one sample sequenced in a study of T cells in Graves' hyperthyroidism and ophthalmopathy. Amplified regions were TCR beta CDR3 sequences from RNA transcripts. RT-PCR in the first round (using the HTBI primer set) targeted the TCR CDR3. TCRdb reprocessed the multiplex PCR reads via MiXCR and lists one record per CDR3 protein. The table lists about 130,000 distinct CDR3 sequences, approximately 20% of them singletons, with more than 60% in the top ten. Material for sequencing was blood. These receptors were taken from a woman between 50 and 59 years old with Graves' hyperthyroidism that later progressed to Graves' ophthalmopathy.

This clonotype was detected ten times or more. In nucleotides, the CDR3 is TGTGCCAGCAGCGCGAGAGGAACAGGGGGCGGCACTGAAGCTTTCTTT. It yields the protein CASSARGTGGGTEAFF. V gene TRBV7-8 combines with J gene TRBJ1-1, with 9 nucleotides matching TRBD1. J lost 4 bases, V lost 5 bases, and 11 bases had no gene match. The CDR3 runs to 16 residues. Germline V gene sequence: CDR1 SGHVS, CDR2 FQNEAQ.

The chain couples TRBV19 to TRBJ2-7, with 7 bases that match TRBD2. This CDR3 has 14 amino acids. Germline assignment: CDR1 LNHDA and CDR2 SQIVND (reference sequence). V shed 4 bases and J 4 bases; nucleotides not matched to a gene: 7. The CDR3 here is CASSNGGSVYEQYF. CDR3 in DNA: TGTGCCAGTAGTAACGGCGGGAGTGTGTACGAGCAGTACTTC. Supplemented by reference TRBV19 and TRBJ2-7, the full variable domain reads DGGITQSPKYLFRKEGQNVTLSCEQNLNHDAMYWYRQDPGQGLRLIYYSQIVNDFQKGDIAEGYSVSREKKESFPLTVTSAQKNPTAFYLCASSNGGSVYEQYFGPGTRLTVT.

There are many counts of this clonotype. The chain couples TRBV5-5 to TRBJ2-3, with D possibly being TRBD2 (5 bases). Germline V CDR1 and CDR2: SGHKS, YYEKEE (reference sequence). The CDR3 extends over 13 amino acids. The germline V and J ends were trimmed by 5 bases and 4 bases, with 11 bases remaining between them. The CDR3 nucleotides are TGTGCCAGCAGTATAGGGAGCCCAGATACGCAGTATTTT. This sequence encodes CASSIGSPDTQYF.

This clonotype was counted at least ten times. The chain uses TRBV7-3 and TRBJ1-5; 9 bases align to TRBD1. This CDR3 comprises 14 residues. CDR1 is SGHTA and CDR2 is FQGTGA in the germline V gene. V shed 3 bases, J shed 7 bases, and the junction held 4 bases outside the gene matches. As DNA, the CDR3 is TGTGCCAGCAGCTTGGGACAGGGTGACCAGCCCCAGCATTTT. This encodes CASSLGQGDQPQHF.

The sample holds many counts of this clonotype. The chain has TRBV6-1 and TRBJ1-2, with D perhaps matching TRBD1 (6 bases). The CDR3 has 13 amino acids. Germline V gives CDR1 MNHNS, CDR2 SASEGT. V was pared by 2 bases and J by 8 bases, with 12 bases between. The CDR3 sequence is CASSEWRDKGYTF. CDR3 nucleotides: TGTGCCAGCAGTGAATGGAGGGACAAGGGCTACACCTTC.

Many counts were recorded for this clonotype. The V and J genes are TRBV20-1 and TRBJ2-7; TRBD1 matches 9 bases. V was pared by 3 bases and J by 4 bases, with 7 bases of the junction left unmatched. CDR3 length: 14 residues. Germline CDR1 reads DFQATT; CDR2 reads SNEGSKA (reference sequence). The CDR3 reads CSASPGQGGYEQYF. The CDR3 coding sequence is TGCAGTGCTAGTCCGGGACAGGGAGGATACGAGCAGTACTTC.

This clonotype was detected many times. The chain joins TRBV28 to TRBJ2-1; 15 nucleotides match TRBD2. The CDR3 has 18 amino acids. J was trimmed by 10 bases and V by 0 bases; bases with no gene match: 10. CDR1 and CDR2 (germline): MDHEN, SYDVKM. CDR3 nucleotide sequence: TGTGCCAGCAGTTTATGGGGAGGGTCGGGACTAGCGGGAGGAGAGCAGTTCTTC. This translates into CASSLWGGSGLAGGEQFF.

This sequence joins TRBV10-3 and TRBJ2-7; 8 positions match TRBD1. Germline V lookup: CDR1 ENHRY, CDR2 SYGVKD. The CDR3 has 17 amino acids. V lost 0 bases to trimming and J lost 7 bases; unmatched junction nucleotides: 14. Here the CDR3 reads CAISESPGTGGSGEQYF. CDR3 nucleotides: TGTGCCATCAGTGAGTCGCCCGGGACAGGCGGTTCAGGGGAGCAGTACTTC.

This clonotype was detected ten times or more. Here the CDR3 reads CASIPPGGYGYTF. In nucleotides, the CDR3 is TGTGCCAGCATACCCCCAGGGGGCTATGGCTACACCTTC. The chain carries TRBV28 and TRBJ1-2; 7 positions match TRBD1. Unmatched junction bases numbered 6, after V lost 7 bases and J lost 4 bases. Germline V gene lookup returns CDR1 MDHEN and CDR2 SYDVKM. CDR3 length equals 13 residues.

This clonotype was seen many times. The V call is TRBV5-6, the J call TRBJ1-5; D not certain. Germline CDR1 and CDR2: SGHDT and YYEEEE. The CDR3 loop spans 12 amino acids. The germline V and J ends were trimmed by 4 bases and 4 bases, with 6 bases remaining between them. CDR3 sequence (DNA): TGTGCCAGCAGCCTCCTAAATCAGCCCCAGCATTTT. It translates to CASSLLNQPQHF.

In this sample, this clonotype turned up a few times. This chain connects TRBV7-6 to TRBJ1-1; weak D call: TRBD1 (5 bases). The V end lost 8 bases, the J end lost 1 base, and 11 bases lay between the germline ends. Germline V gene sequence: CDR1 SGHVS, CDR2 FNYEAQ. The CDR3 contains 13 residues. In DNA, the CDR3 is TGTGCCAGCGGCACGACAGAGAACACTGAAGCTTTCTTT. This codes for CASGTTENTEAFF.

This clonotype was detected ten times or more. The chain is built from TRBV10-3 and TRBJ1-2; D ambiguous. The V end lost 3 bases, the J end lost 9 bases, and 11 bases lay between the germline ends. CDR3 length: 12 amino acids. Germline lookup yields CDR1 ENHRY and CDR2 SYGVKD. The DNA of the CDR3 is TGTGCCATCAGTGACTGGGATTGGCGCTACACCTTC. Protein product: CAISDWDWRYTF.

The rearrangement uses TRBV4-1 and TRBJ2-1, with no clear D. CDR1 MGHRA and CDR2 YSYEKL come from the germline V gene. CDR3 size: 11 residues. Trimming cost V 4 bases and J 9 bases, with 7 bases left between them. The CDR3 reads CASSPGFEQFF. The DNA of the CDR3 is TGCGCCAGCAGCCCGGGTTTTGAGCAGTTCTTC.

This clonotype appeared many times. The chain recombines TRBV11-2 with TRBJ2-7; a weak D match, TRBD2 (6 bases). This CDR3 has 14 residues. Germline V gene data show CDR1 as SGHAT and CDR2 as FQNNGV. Trimming pared 0 bases from V and 3 bases from J, leaving 9 bases between. As DNA, the CDR3 is TGTGCCAGCAGCTTAGAGGCCGGGGGCTACGAGCAGTACTTC. Protein sequence: CASSLEAGGYEQYF.

This clonotype has at least ten counts. The V and J genes are TRBV5-1 and TRBJ2-2, with 7 nucleotides matching TRBD1. V lost 1 base and J lost 6; bases outside the gene matches: 6. CDR1 and CDR2 from the germline V gene are SGHRS and YFSETQ. The CDR3 is 15 residues long. CDR3 DNA sequence: TGCGCCAGCAGCTTGATGGCAGGGGGTCCCGGGGAGCTGTTTTTT. This codes for CASSLMAGGPGELFF. The whole variable domain, filled in from reference TRBV5-1 and TRBJ2-2, reads KAGVTQTPRYLIKTRGQQVTLSCSPISGHRSVSWYQQTPGQGLQFLFEYFSETQRNKGNFPGRFSGRQFSNSRSEMNVSTLELGDSALYLCASSLMAGGPGELFFGEGSRLTVL.

This clonotype was detected many times. The chain employs TRBV7-9 and TRBJ2-5; D call uncertain. Between the trimmed V and J ends, which lost 2 bases and 5 bases, there was a span of 9 bases. This CDR3 contains 13 residues. CDR1 and CDR2 (germline): SEHNR, FQNEAQ (reference sequence). The CDR3 spells CASSLNLLETQYF. The CDR3 region has the DNA TGTGCCAGCAGCTTAAATCTCTTGGAGACCCAGTACTTC.

This clonotype was observed at least ten times. This rearrangement joins TRBV20-1 to TRBJ2-7, with D unclear. The CDR3 is 12 amino acids. CDR1 DFQATT and CDR2 SNEGSKA come from the germline V gene (reference sequence). With 6 bases removed from V and 0 bases from J, the gap between germline ends came to 9 bases. The CDR3 here is CSAPGGSYEQYF. CDR3 bases: TGCAGTGCCCCGGGCGGCTCCTACGAGCAGTACTTC.

This chain uses TRBV6-4 with TRBJ2-1; possibly TRBD2 for D (5 bases). The CDR3 is 16 amino acids. Germline V gene sequence: CDR1 MRHNA, CDR2 SNTAGT. V lost 6 bases, J lost 0 bases, and 15 bases lay in between. CDR3: CASSKEGQSSYNEQFF. CDR3 coding DNA: TGTGCCAGCAGCAAAGAGGGCCAAAGCTCCTACAATGAGCAGTTCTTC.